This entry lists 28 T cell receptor beta chains sequenced from one sample in a study of human T cells and chemical hapten exposure. Time point described: patch test 1, 2 weeks after DPC sensitization. Noted treatment: therapeutic diphenylcyclopropenone sensitization with weekly scalp DPC. Each CDR3 protein gets one entry after TCRdb re-called the RACE reads with MiXCR. The data show some 340,000 distinct CDR3 sequences, approximately 6.3% seen once. The sequenced sample was whole blood, obtained in connection with sensitization to the hapten diphenylcyclopropenone (DPC). These receptors originate from a young woman with alopecia areata. Some clones in this sample may be carry-over from other donors' samples.

A few counts support this clonotype. This CDR3 reads CASSLVGTGATDTQYF. As DNA, the CDR3 is TGTGCCAGCAGCTTAGTTGGGACAGGAGCCACAGATACGCAGTATTTT. This chain connects TRBV7-2 to TRBJ2-3; TRBD1 aligns across 8 bases. The junction had 5 bases not matched to a gene; V was cut back by 1 base and J by 2 bases. CDR1 and CDR2 (germline): SGHTA, FQGNSA. The CDR3 covers 16 residues. Variable domain in full (rest from reference TRBV7-2 and TRBJ2-3): GAGVSQSPSNKVTEKGKDVELRCDPISGHTALYWYRQSLGQGLEFLIYFQGNSAPDKSGLPSDRFSAERTGGSVSTLTIQRTQQEDSAVYLCASSLVGTGATDTQYFGPGTRLTVL.

The chain carries TRBV10-3 and TRBJ2-7; 10 bases map to TRBD2. Germline V gene data show CDR1 as ENHRY and CDR2 as SYGVKD. V lost 2 bases, J lost 6 bases, and 4 bases stayed unmatched. The CDR3 totals 14 residues. The CDR3 DNA is TGTGCCATCAGTGAGGCTAGCGGGGGAGGCGAGCAGTACTTC. Its translation is CAISEASGGGEQYF.

This clonotype was observed at least ten times. The chain has TRBV2 and TRBJ2-7, with D possibly being TRBD1 or TRBD2 (5 bases each). Trimming removed 8 bases at V and 3 bases at J, with 14 bases between. This CDR3 has 13 amino acids. CDR1 is SNHLY and CDR2 is FYNNEI in the germline V gene. CDR3 in DNA: TGTGCCAGCTACGGGACCGGCGGCTACGAGCAGTACTTC. As protein: CASYGTGGYEQYF.

The chain employs TRBV3-1 and TRBJ1-3; D gene uncertain. Trimming shortened V by 5 bases and J by 0 bases, and 11 bases separated the two germline ends. The CDR3 sequence is 15 residues long. Germline V lookup: CDR1 LGHDT, CDR2 YNNKEL (reference sequence). The CDR3 loop is CASSSQPISGNTIYF. In DNA form, the CDR3 reads TGTGCCAGCAGCTCCCAGCCCATCTCTGGAAACACCATATATTTT. The entire variable domain, with the rest obtained from reference TRBV3-1 and TRBJ1-3, is as follows: DTAVSQTPKYLVTQMGNDKSIKCEQNLGHDTMYWYKQDSKKFLKIMFSYNNKELIINETVPNRFSPKSPDKAHLNLHINSLELGDSAVYFCASSSQPISGNTIYFGEGSWLTVV.

This chain uses TRBV4-2 with TRBJ1-1; D is perhaps TRBD1 (6 bases). The length of the CDR3 is 15 residues. V lost 1 base to trimming and J lost 0 bases, with 9 bases between them. CDR1 is LGHNA and CDR2 is YNFKEQ in the germline V gene. DNA of the CDR3: TGTGCCAGCAGCCAAGGAGACAGGTTGAACACTGAAGCTTTCTTT. It translates to CASSQGDRLNTEAFF.

This chain connects TRBV12-3 or TRBV12-4 to TRBJ2-1; D perhaps matches TRBD1 (5 bases). The CDR3 has 17 amino acids. The V end was cut by 2 bases, the J end by 5 bases, with 19 bases between. CDR3 sequence: CASSLLYGQGPDNEQFF. CDR3 nucleotides: TGTGCCAGCAGTTTATTATACGGGCAGGGCCCGGACAATGAGCAGTTCTTC.

This clonotype has a count of ten or more. The CDR3 here is CASSYDSDYGYTF. The CDR3 DNA is TGCGCCAGCAGCTATGACAGCGACTATGGCTACACCTTC. V gene TRBV5-1 combines with J gene TRBJ1-2, with D possibly matching TRBD1 (5 bases). CDR1 and CDR2 (germline): SGHRS, YFSETQ. V lost 3 bases to trimming and J lost 3 bases, with 9 bases between them. CDR3 size: 13 residues.

This clonotype was seen a few times. The chain has TRBV11-2 and TRBJ1-1, with D uncertain. Germline lookup yields CDR1 SGHAT and CDR2 FQNNGV. This CDR3 comprises 14 residues. V was shortened by 3 bases and J by 4 bases, with 12 bases between the two germline ends. Here the CDR3 DNA reads TGTGCCAGCAGCTTTGACCGGGCGGGCACTGAAGCTTTCTTT. Encoded protein: CASSFDRAGTEAFF.

V gene TRBV20-1 combines with J gene TRBJ1-1, with 10 positions matching TRBD1. CDR3 length: 13 amino acids. V lost 5 bases and J lost 1; bases outside the gene matches: 1. Germline loops: CDR1 DFQATT, CDR2 SNEGSKA (reference sequence). CDR3 sequence (DNA): TGCAGTGCTCGACAGGGGGCGAACACTGAAGCTTTCTTT. It codes for CSARQGANTEAFF.

This rearrangement joins TRBV14 to TRBJ1-2, with a tentative D call TRBD1 (5 bases). The CDR3 is 13 amino acids. Germline CDR1 reads SGHDN; CDR2 reads FVKESK. The V end was cut by 3 bases, the J end by 2 bases, with 7 bases between. The CDR3 sequence: CASSQGTNYGYTF. The CDR3 DNA reads TGTGCCAGCAGCCAGGGGACCAACTATGGCTACACCTTC.

This chain uses TRBV6-2 or TRBV6-3 with TRBJ2-1; a possible D gene is TRBD2 (7 bases). The germline CDR1 and CDR2 sequences are MNHEY and SVGEGT. V lost 2 bases and J 7 bases, leaving 12 bases between the germline ends. The CDR3 has 14 amino acids. In DNA form, the CDR3 reads TGTGCCAGCAGTTACATAGGGGGGGAGAATGAGCAGTTCTTC. Encoded protein: CASSYIGGENEQFF.

This clonotype was seen many times. J is TRBJ2-2 and V is TRBV29-1, with 8 bases fitting TRBD2. Germline V lookup: CDR1 SQVTM, CDR2 ANQGSEA. Unmatched junction bases numbered 1, after V lost 5 bases and J lost 5 bases. The CDR3 has 12 residues. The CDR3 bases are TGCAGCGTTACTAGCGGAACCGGGGAGCTGTTTTTT. As protein: CSVTSGTGELFF.

There are a few counts of this clonotype. The genes are TRBV7-2 and TRBJ1-2; unclear D gene. The germline V gene has CDR1 SGHTA and CDR2 FQGNSA. CDR3 length equals 13 residues. The V end was cut by 1 base, the J end by 0 bases, with 3 bases between. DNA of the CDR3: TGTGCCAGCAGCTTAGTCGCTAACTATGGCTACACCTTC. Translation gives CASSLVANYGYTF.

This clonotype appeared many times. The chain has TRBV7-2 and TRBJ2-5; D unresolved. The CDR3 sequence is 13 residues long. Looked up from germline, CDR1 is SGHTA and CDR2 is FQGNSA. V was cut by 1 base and J by 0 bases, with 3 bases left in between. The DNA of the CDR3 is TGTGCCAGCAGCTTAGGGTACCAAGAGACCCAGTACTTC. Translated: CASSLGYQETQYF.

There are a few counts of this clonotype. CDR3 sequence reads: CSAIHRDREGDTQYF. Written as DNA, the CDR3 is TGCAGTGCCATCCACCGGGACAGGGAGGGAGATACGCAGTATTTT. The V and J genes are TRBV20-1 and TRBJ2-3, with 9 bases that match TRBD1. Germline loops: CDR1 DFQATT, CDR2 SNEGSKA (reference sequence). There are 15 residues in the CDR3. With 6 bases clipped from V and 5 bases from J, the junction kept 12 bases outside the gene matches.

This clonotype was picked up many times. The rearrangement links TRBV4-3 to TRBJ1-4; no firm D call. Germline V lookup: CDR1 LGHNA, CDR2 YSLEER. V lost 8 bases to trimming and J lost 7 bases, with 8 bases between them. The CDR3 is 11 residues long. The CDR3 nucleotides are TGCGCCAGCCGAGGGCCTGAAAAACTGTTTTTT. Encoded protein: CASRGPEKLFF.

The chain couples TRBV5-1 to TRBJ2-1; 9 bases map to TRBD2. Trimming removed 2 bases from V and 3 bases from J; junction bases left unmatched: 6. Germline assignment: CDR1 SGHRS and CDR2 YFSETQ. The CDR3 has 16 amino acids. This chain's CDR3 is CASSLSAGGLYNEQFF. The CDR3 DNA sequence: TGCGCCAGCAGCTTATCAGCGGGGGGACTCTACAATGAGCAGTTCTTC.

This chain joins TRBV2 and TRBJ2-2; TRBD2 agrees at 13 bases. V shed 6 bases, J shed 7 bases, and the junction held 8 bases outside the gene matches. The V gene's germline CDR1 is SNHLY and CDR2 FYNNEI. CDR3 length equals 16 residues. CDR3 sequence: CASSSRLAGGNGELFF. The CDR3 coding sequence is TGTGCCAGCAGCTCCAGACTAGCGGGGGGAAACGGGGAGCTGTTTTTT.

This clonotype was detected ten times or more. The rearrangement links TRBV4-2 to TRBJ1-5, with no clear D. The CDR3 is 14 residues long. V was clipped by 2 bases and J by 6 bases, with 11 bases between them. The germline CDR1 and CDR2 sequences are LGHNA and YNFKEQ. The CDR3 region is CASSQQKWSQPQHF. The CDR3 DNA follows: TGTGCCAGCAGCCAACAGAAGTGGAGTCAGCCCCAGCATTTT.

This clonotype occurred many times. V gene TRBV12-5 combines with J gene TRBJ1-1; 7 bases line up with TRBD1. Germline V gene data show CDR1 as LGHNT and CDR2 as FRNRAP. The CDR3 is 12 residues long. V lost 1 base to trimming and J lost 8 bases; unmatched junction nucleotides: 1. The CDR3 spells CASGLADREAFF. The CDR3, as DNA: TGTGCTAGTGGTTTGGCGGACAGGGAAGCTTTCTTT.

This clonotype has only a few counts. This chain links TRBV6-5 with TRBJ1-6; D perhaps matches TRBD1 (5 bases). The CDR3 has 15 amino acids. CDR1 and CDR2 (germline): MNHEY, SVGAGI. V lost 2 bases and J lost 5, with 10 bases in between. The CDR3 spells CASSYRAGNNSPLHF. The CDR3 DNA follows: TGTGCCAGCAGTTACCGGGCAGGGAATAATTCACCCCTCCACTTT.

This clonotype turned up a few times. The chain carries TRBV6-2 or TRBV6-3 and TRBJ2-7; TRBD1 might be the D (5 bases). This CDR3 has 12 amino acids. Germline assignment: CDR1 MNHEY and CDR2 SVGEGT. Trimming left V 6 bases short and J 13 bases short, with 19 bases between. Here the CDR3 DNA reads TGTGCCAGCAGCAGAATTAAAGGGGTTACTTACTTC. Encoded protein: CASSRIKGVTYF.

CDR3 amino acids: CASSYLESSKVPGANVLTF. The CDR3 DNA follows: TGTGCCAGCTCGTATCTTGAATCATCGAAAGTACCTGGGGCCAACGTCCTGACTTTC. This chain joins TRBV6-1 and TRBJ2-6; D gene unclear. CDR3 length: 19 amino acids. The germline CDR1 and CDR2 sequences are MNHNS and SASEGT. The germline V and J ends were trimmed by 8 bases and 2 bases, with 25 bases remaining between them.

This clonotype was counted at least ten times. The rearrangement uses TRBV5-1 and TRBJ2-3; 8 bases are shared with TRBD2. V lost 3 bases and J lost 3; bases outside the gene matches: 6. The CDR3 has 15 amino acids. The germline gives CDR1 SGHRS, CDR2 YFSETQ. CDR3 DNA sequence: TGCGCCAGCAGCTGGAGTAGCGGGGTGACAGATACGCAGTATTTT. This sequence encodes CASSWSSGVTDTQYF.

This clonotype was observed a few times. This chain joins TRBV6-6 and TRBJ1-2, with TRBD1 matching over 7 bases. The length of the CDR3 is 10 residues. Germline V gene data show CDR1 as MNHNY and CDR2 as SVGAGI (reference sequence). The V gene end was trimmed by 11 bases and the J gene end by 8 bases; junction bases not matched to a gene: 5. CDR3 in amino acids: CACRGPGYTF. The CDR3 DNA follows: TGTGCCTGTAGGGGGCCCGGCTACACCTTC.

This clonotype was observed many times. The chain joins TRBV12-3 or TRBV12-4 to TRBJ2-7; 8 bases map to TRBD1. This CDR3 region has 14 residues. The junction had 5 bases not matched to a gene; V was cut back by 6 bases and J by 1 base. As DNA, the CDR3 is TGTGCCAGCAGAAAGACAGGGGCTTCCTACGAGCAGTACTTC. This encodes CASRKTGASYEQYF.

This clonotype was recorded many times. This chain links TRBV4-3 with TRBJ2-1; 9 bases map to TRBD2. The CDR3 spans 15 residues. V was pared by 1 base and J by 9 bases, with 7 bases of the junction left unmatched. The germline CDR1 and CDR2 sequences are LGHNA and YSLEER. CDR3 sequence (DNA): TGCGCCAGCAGCCAAGCTAGCGGGGACTTAAGTGAGCAGTTCTTC. As protein: CASSQASGDLSEQFF.

A few counts support this clonotype. The V call is TRBV20-1, the J call TRBJ2-5; weak D call: TRBD2 (5 bases). V was cut by 7 bases and J by 1 base, with 19 bases left in between. Germline V gene lookup returns CDR1 DFQATT and CDR2 SNEGSKA (reference sequence). The CDR3 is 15 amino acids. CDR3 sequence reads: CSERAAGRVQETQYF. As DNA, the CDR3 is TGCAGTGAGAGGGCGGCCGGCCGCGTCCAAGAGACCCAGTACTTC.